This TCR beta chain was captured by sequencing in a study of shared clonotypes between healthy human individuals (dated by TCRdb to 2020 to 2021). Regarding the research as a whole: A few men and a couple of women, aged 18 to 49 years, made up the cohort. Leukapheresis yielded between about 0.94 and 10 billion PBMCs per donor. For each donor, CD4 naive and CD4 memory were each given three plates, CD8 naive was given two plates, and CD8 memory was given one plate. The study deeply sequenced blood TCR repertoires of about five healthy adults to estimate repertoire size and the extent of clonotype sharing between individuals. To increase sequencing depth and limit assay-specific biases, different laboratories used diverse techniques to prepare libraries and sequence TCR repertoires.

Spanning cysteine to phenylalanine, the CDR3 consists of 15 amino acids. Only the CDR3 DNA is retained, 45 bases long and in frame from the first base. V drops 1 base and J drops 2 bases, leaving 11 bases in between. CDR1 and CDR2 are read off the germline V gene as MGHRA and YSYEKL. Healthy HIV-negative adults with no recently reported acute infections or vaccinations were included as donors. Every donor was a Caucasian adult residing in Nashville, Tennessee, USA. CD8 memory samples combined magnetically selected CD45RO+ cells with CCR7-negative CD45RA+ effector memory (TemRA) cells. Blood was obtained by leukapheresis, after which PBMCs were separated by Ficoll-Histopaque density gradient centrifugation and cryopreserved in liquid nitrogen vapor phase. Analytical flow cytometry was used to check the purity and quantity of each magnetically sorted T cell population. From each sorted fraction, genomic DNA was isolated and quantified by UV absorbance on a Nanodrop 2000c.

Remarks on this clone: Its binding antigen is unknown. Per-base quality was not reported, and no clone a single base away is much larger than it.

Summary of the overall study and its limitations: Rarefaction of sorted-subset datasets indicated incomplete sequencing despite the large sequencing depth. Pairwise subsampling indicated that sequencing depth was expected to affect the degree of clonotype sharing among donors. Sampling was restricted to blood, and TCR repertoires in tissues likely differ from the TCR repertoires found in blood. Sharing across several donors was observed for around 5% of naive CD4, about 3.2% of naive CD8, 2% to 2.5% of memory CD4, and roughly 0.4% of memory CD8 clonotypes. Naive subsets generally had larger estimated clonotype richness than memory subsets did. Because the study included a small number of donors, the genetic and exposure-history diversity represented was limited. Higher generation probabilities were observed for clonotypes shared by all four sorted-subset donors than for non-shared clonotypes.

Using the deep immunoSEQ assay, TCR CDR3 regions were amplified from genomic DNA by multiplex PCR. Genomic DNA extracted from each cell subset was distributed evenly over all wells of several immunoSEQ 96-well plates, and each plate served as one replicate. For sorted subsets, around 0.2 ug genomic DNA, equal to about 30,000 T cell genomes, was loaded into each replicate PCR. The purified libraries were quantified using a Qubit 3.0 fluorometer, sized with a Bioanalyzer 2100, and then quantified again using the KAPA Library Quantification kit. A separate single-read 150-cycle Illumina NextSeq 550 flow cell was used to sequence each immunoSEQ 96-well plate. From the authors' description of their analysis: Because only junctional sequences without quality scores were contained in the immunoSEQ output, filtering matching that applied to full-length reads could not be performed. Sequences were annotated with PyIR, a Python wrapper for IgBLAST v1.9, using IMGT germline references to assign V/J genes and CDR3. Reads with weak V/J assignments (E-value above 1e-6), missing CDR3, stop codons, out-of-frame junctions, or ambiguous translated residues were removed. V3J clonotypes were defined by identical inferred V gene, J gene, and CDR3 amino acid sequence. Percentage overlap between repertoires was computed as shared unique clonotypes divided by the size of the smaller repertoire. Repertoire richness was assessed with RTK rarefaction, the Chao1 estimator, and Recon v2.1 estimates of unobserved clonotypes. Generation probabilities for all TCRbeta clonotypes obtained by the gDNA method from a few donors were computed using OLGA. In TCRdb, the immuneACCESS table is reduced to in-frame sequences with V and J assigned. These tables do not hold every clone; where another copy was compared, an unresolved V gene accounts for under half, and the others remain unexplained. V and J calls plus clone size are reproduced from that table; the DNA served to infer D and trimming. The sample data list 550,000 to 800,000 clones, and around 90% of these were observed just once. The top ten constitute 34% of the sample.

The receptor chain draws on TRBV4-1 and TRBJ1-2; the D gene is not confidently resolved. The sequencing input was memory CD8+ T cells from PBMCs. According to the study, the label for this sample's cell subset or site signals: CD45RO+ cells pooled with CCR7-negative TemRA cells. This receptor was identified in a man aged 18 to 30 in good health. Some clones in this sample may be carry-over from other donors' samples. The DNA sequence is TGCGCCAGCAGCCAAGGGCGCAATCAGAACTATGGCTACACCTTC. The translation is CASSQGRNQNYGYTF.